This T cell receptor beta chain derives from a study of cytomegalovirus exposure and HLA in healthy donors. Germline V gene sequence: CDR1 LNHDA, CDR2 SQIVND (reference sequence). The CDR3 spans 14 residues. The V end lost 7 bases, the J end lost 2 bases, and 14 bases lay between the germline ends. PCR primers comprised 60 Vbeta and 13 Jbeta primers. This table comes from immunoSEQ multiplex PCR, and its TCRdb copy is limited to in-frame clones, with some not included. The repertoire holds under 200,000 clones, approximately 79% seen once, with 4.4% in the top ten. The chain has TRBV19 and TRBJ1-2, with a tentative D call TRBD1 (6 bases). Sequencing was done on a sample of PBMCs. The clonotype comes from a woman aged 25 to 45 in good health and CMV-seropositive. CDR3: CASIDGGQNYGYTF. CDR3 DNA sequence: TGTGCCAGTATCGACGGAGGACAGAACTATGGCTACACCTTC.